These 2 T cell receptor beta chains originate from one sample sequenced in a study of T-cell reconstitution after alpha-beta-depleted transplantation in children (dated by TCRdb to 2016 to 2018). Libraries came from PCR. The sample was run on an Illumina HiSeq 2500. Molecular barcoding was employed in the preparation of TCR libraries, with unique molecular identifiers being used to normalize TCRbeta repertoire quantification. TCRdb trimmed public reads at Q25 via fastp, called clones via MiXCR and kept in-frame beta chains. A single entry per CDR3 protein holds the most common genes and DNA from its merged rows. Within this sample are about 490,000 distinct CDR3 sequences, with about 10% of them counted one time only. The top ten hold 2% to 2.5% of the sample. The treatment or condition label for this specimen denotes: allogeneic hematopoietic cell transplantation with graft depleted of TCRalphabeta T cells and CD19 B cells.

The material sequenced was PBMCs, taken before TCRalphabeta/CD19-depleted stem cell transplant. The receptors here all came from a child younger than 10 with inherited bone marrow failure, due to receive a stem cell transplant.

This clonotype was counted at least ten times. V usage is TRBV14 and J usage is TRBJ1-2; no definite D call. CDR1 and CDR2 (germline): SGHDN, FVKESK. V was cut by 4 bases and J by 1 base, with 10 bases left in between. CDR3 length: 14 residues. The CDR3 region is CASSPQAYNYGYTF. Written as DNA, the CDR3 is TGTGCCAGCAGCCCGCAGGCCTATAACTATGGCTACACCTTC.

This clonotype was counted at least ten times. The rearrangement links TRBV7-2 to TRBJ1-1; perhaps TRBD1 as D (6 bases). The CDR3 covers 14 residues. Germline V gives CDR1 SGHTA, CDR2 FQGNSA. V gave up 3 bases and J gave up 4 bases, with 12 bases separating them. The CDR3 is CASSFQQGATEAFF. In nucleotides, the CDR3 is TGTGCCAGCAGCTTCCAACAGGGCGCCACTGAAGCTTTCTTT.